These 30 T cell receptor beta chains were all obtained from the same sample, sequenced in a study of blood T cells in healthy people across ages. Alongside a J-beta primer mix, a sample-barcoded 5' primer served in a second PCR lasting about 7 to 12 cycles. TCRdb recomputed calls from the 5' RACE reads with MiXCR, one row per CDR3 protein. This table holds fewer than 2,000,000 distinct CDR3 sequences, 34% found once. The sample consisted of blood. These receptors came from a woman aged 25 to 45 in good health.

This clonotype has more than one count but fewer than ten. V usage is TRBV7-2 and J usage is TRBJ2-3, with 11 nucleotides matching TRBD2. This CDR3 has 14 residues. The germline V gene encodes CDR1 SGHTA and CDR2 FQGNSA. The junction had 4 bases not matched to a gene; V was cut back by 5 bases and J by 6 bases. CDR3 DNA: TGTGCCAGCAGCCTTAGCGGGAGGGAGGATACGCAGTATTTT. Residues: CASSLSGREDTQYF.

V and J are TRBV13 and TRBJ1-4; the D gene is possibly TRBD1 (5 bases). With 6 bases removed from V and 3 bases from J, the gap between germline ends came to 20 bases. Looked up from germline, CDR1 is PRHDT and CDR2 is FYEKMQ (reference sequence). This CDR3 is 17 amino acids long. CDR3 sequence: CASRESGAWRANEKLFF. The CDR3 region has the DNA TGTGCCAGCAGGGAAAGCGGGGCGTGGAGGGCTAATGAAAAACTGTTTTTT.

This clonotype was seen only a few times. J is TRBJ2-4 and V is TRBV12-3 or TRBV12-4; 15 bases are shared with TRBD2. V trimming: 5 bases; J trimming: 6 bases; junction bases outside the gene matches: 11. The CDR3 sequence is 18 residues long. The DNA of the CDR3 is TGTGCCAGCAGTCCCCGGACTAGCGGGAGGGCCGGAGCAAACATTCAGTACTTC. It codes for CASSPRTSGRAGANIQYF.

In its sample, this clonotype was seen many times. The J gene is TRBJ2-7, the V gene TRBV29-1, with a possible D match to TRBD2 (5 bases). The CDR3 has 11 residues. V was shortened by 4 bases and J by 6 bases, with 10 bases between the two germline ends. CDR1 is SQVTM, CDR2 ANQGSEA, per germline. CDR3 amino acids: CSVVERSEQYF. The CDR3 DNA reads TGCAGCGTTGTGGAGCGGAGCGAGCAGTACTTC.

This clonotype was seen more than once but under ten times. A much larger clone sits a single nucleotide away, making a read error possible. The J gene is TRBJ2-4, the V gene TRBV29-1; the D gene is possibly TRBD2 (6 bases). With 1 base removed from V and 2 bases from J, the gap between germline ends came to 9 bases. The CDR3 is made up of 14 amino acids. Germline CDR1 reads SQVTM; CDR2 reads ANQGSEA. This chain's CDR3 is CSVEGEVTKNIQYF. DNA for the CDR3: TGCAGCGTTGAAGGGGAGGTAACCAAAAACATTCAGTACTTC.

This clonotype was found a few times. The rearrangement links TRBV9 to TRBJ1-5; the D gene is possibly TRBD1 (5 bases). The V gene lost 4 bases and the J gene lost 3 bases, with 11 bases spanning the gap. The germline V gene encodes CDR1 SGDLS and CDR2 YYNGEE. The CDR3 is 14 residues long. CDR3: CASSPDSHNQPQHF. The CDR3 bases are TGTGCCAGCAGCCCCGACAGTCACAATCAGCCCCAGCATTTT.

The V and J genes are TRBV20-1 and TRBJ1-1; no clear D. V was clipped by 0 bases and J by 8 bases, with 16 bases between them. The CDR3 sequence is 14 residues long. Germline V gives CDR1 DFQATT, CDR2 SNEGSKA (reference sequence). CDR3 amino acids: CSARDQSGNREAFF. CDR3 nucleotide sequence: TGCAGTGCTAGAGATCAGTCGGGGAACCGAGAAGCTTTCTTT.

The rearrangement uses TRBV7-3 and TRBJ2-3, with TRBD2 identical over 8 bases. V lost 2 bases to trimming and J lost 7 bases; unmatched junction nucleotides: 8. The CDR3 is 15 residues long. Germline-derived CDR1 and CDR2 are SGHTA and FQGTGA. The CDR3 protein is CASSLGGLARNTQYF. Written as DNA, the CDR3 is TGTGCCAGCAGCTTAGGTGGACTAGCTAGGAATACGCAGTATTTT.

This clonotype was seen more than once but under ten times. The gene calls are TRBV20-1 and TRBJ2-1; D unclear. The CDR3 consists of 11 residues. V lost 2 bases, J lost 5 bases, and 4 bases lay in between. The germline V gene has CDR1 DFQATT and CDR2 SNEGSKA (reference sequence). The CDR3 region is CSARLNNEQFF. The CDR3 DNA reads as TGCAGTGCTAGACTCAACAATGAGCAGTTCTTC.

V usage is TRBV7-6 and J usage is TRBJ2-5, with D possibly being TRBD1 (5 bases). Trimming left V 5 bases short and J 1 base short, with 11 bases between. Germline loops: CDR1 SGHVS, CDR2 FNYEAQ. The CDR3 covers 14 residues. The CDR3 sequence is CASSQADSQETQYF. The CDR3 DNA sequence: TGTGCCAGCAGCCAGGCCGACAGCCAAGAGACCCAGTACTTC.

This chain connects TRBV12-3 or TRBV12-4 to TRBJ2-1, with 9 bases matching TRBD1. The ends lost 7 bases at V and 4 bases at J; junction bases unmatched: 11. The CDR3 covers 16 residues. The CDR3 sequence: CASTQRLGTGYNEQFF. CDR3 nucleotides: TGTGCCAGCACCCAGAGGTTAGGGACAGGGTACAATGAGCAGTTCTTC.

This clonotype was detected a few times. The V gene is TRBV7-9, the J gene TRBJ2-7; 8 nucleotides match TRBD1. The germline V gene encodes CDR1 SEHNR and CDR2 FQNEAQ (reference sequence). Trimming removed 5 bases from V and 5 bases from J; junction bases left unmatched: 8. This CDR3 spans 14 amino acids. The CDR3 is CASSRQGKGNEQYF. The CDR3 DNA reads TGTGCCAGCAGCCGACAGGGGAAAGGGAACGAGCAGTACTTC.

This clonotype was observed at least ten times. This rearrangement joins TRBV20-1 to TRBJ2-5, with TRBD2 as a possible D gene (6 bases). Germline CDR1 DFQATT, CDR2 SNEGSKA (reference sequence). The CDR3 sequence is 13 residues long. V dropped 6 bases and J dropped 1 base, with 12 bases sitting between them. Here the CDR3 reads CSAEGLTQETQYF. The DNA for the CDR3 is TGCAGTGCCGAGGGACTGACCCAAGAGACCCAGTACTTC.

V and J are TRBV20-1 and TRBJ2-3; D is unclear. The CDR3 is 14 residues long. Germline CDR1 is DFQATT and CDR2 is SNEGSKA (reference sequence). Trimming stripped 4 bases from V and 0 bases from J, with 11 bases between. DNA for the CDR3: TGCAGTGCTATCGTCGTGACTAGCACAGATACGCAGTATTTT. Its translation is CSAIVVTSTDTQYF.

This clonotype came up a few times. The chain couples TRBV2 to TRBJ2-1; D gene uncertain. The CDR3 consists of 15 residues. V was pared by 3 bases and J by 0 bases, with 9 bases between. Germline V gene sequence: CDR1 SNHLY, CDR2 FYNNEI. The CDR3 nucleotides read TGTGCCAGCAGTGAGGTGCGAAGCTCCTACAATGAGCAGTTCTTC. It specifies CASSEVRSSYNEQFF.

The chain has TRBV5-1 and TRBJ2-5; D possibly uses TRBD1 or TRBD2 (5 bases each). The germline V gene has CDR1 SGHRS and CDR2 YFSETQ. The CDR3 sequence is 15 residues long. V was clipped by 0 bases and J by 3 bases, with 12 bases between them. CDR3 nucleotides: TGCGCCAGCAGCTTGGTTGGGACCATCGAAGAGACCCAGTACTTC. As protein: CASSLVGTIEETQYF.

V gene TRBV9 combines with J gene TRBJ2-7; possible D gene TRBD2, 5 bases. CDR1 SGDLS and CDR2 YYNGEE come from the germline V gene. V was cut by 0 bases and J by 3 bases, with 10 bases left in between. The CDR3 extends over 14 amino acids. DNA for the CDR3: TGTGCCAGCAGCGTAGGCCCAGAGGGCTACGAGCAGTACTTC. It yields the protein CASSVGPEGYEQYF.

In its sample, this clonotype was seen once. J is TRBJ1-3 and V is TRBV20-1; 10 positions match TRBD1. CDR3 length: 19 residues. Germline values: CDR1 DFQATT, CDR2 SNEGSKA (reference sequence). Unmatched junction bases numbered 14, after V lost 0 bases and J lost 3 bases. Here the CDR3 DNA reads TGCAGTGCTAGAGATGAGGAAGGGGGACAGGGGTATGTTGGAAACACCATATATTTT. The encoded protein is CSARDEEGGQGYVGNTIYF.

The rearrangement links TRBV13 to TRBJ2-1, with 8 bases that match TRBD1. CDR1 and CDR2 from the germline V gene are PRHDT and FYEKMQ (reference sequence). Germline trimming cut 4 bases from V and 8 bases from J; bases unmatched to any gene: 16. There are 17 residues in the CDR3. CDR3 nucleotide sequence: TGTGCCAGCAGCTGGCGCCGGGACAGGACTCTAGGGGATGAGCAGTTCTTC. This translates into CASSWRRDRTLGDEQFF.

The V call is TRBV20-1, the J call TRBJ2-7; 9 bases agree with TRBD2. The CDR3 runs to 13 residues. CDR1 and CDR2 (germline): DFQATT, SNEGSKA (reference sequence). V was pared by 5 bases and J by 6 bases, with 8 bases of the junction left unmatched. CDR3 sequence reads: CSAVAGVTVEQYF. CDR3 DNA: TGCAGTGCTGTAGCGGGAGTAACGGTCGAGCAGTACTTC.

V is TRBV27 and J is TRBJ2-1, with 7 bases matching TRBD2. V dropped 6 bases and J dropped 3; count of bases not matched to a gene: 8. CDR1 and CDR2 (germline): MNHEY, SMNVEV (reference sequence). The CDR3 extends over 15 amino acids. DNA for the CDR3: TGTGCCAGCAGCATAAGCGGGGCCCTCTACAATGAGCAGTTCTTC. It is translated as CASSISGALYNEQFF.

This clonotype has only a few counts. This chain connects TRBV20-1 to TRBJ1-6, with D perhaps TRBD1 (6 bases). In germline, CDR1 is DFQATT, CDR2 SNEGSKA (reference sequence). V was shortened by 5 bases and J by 8 bases, with 16 bases between the two germline ends. The length of the CDR3 is 14 residues. The CDR3 spells CSASRGGRDSPLHF. In DNA, the CDR3 is TGCAGTGCTTCCCGGGGGGGGCGGGATTCACCCCTCCACTTT.

This chain uses TRBV5-1 with TRBJ1-2, with no clear D. V dropped 0 bases and J dropped 4 bases, with 13 bases sitting between them. Germline CDR1 and CDR2: SGHRS and YFSETQ. CDR3 length equals 15 residues. The CDR3 DNA is TGCGCCAGCAGCTTGGGGGCCGGGTTCGGCTATGGCTACACCTTC. Protein product: CASSLGAGFGYGYTF.

In regard to this clonotype: Germline and junction disagree at one end, which may indicate a read error. The genes are TRBV4-2 and TRBJ2-3; 9 nucleotides agree with TRBD2. The CDR3 contains 20 residues. CDR1 and CDR2 from the germline V gene are LGHNA and YNFKEQ. The CDR3 coding sequence is TGTGCCAGCAGCCCAACTAGTAGGCTAGCGGGAATCTCTAGCACAGGTACGCAGTATTTT. It encodes CASSPTSRLAGISSTGTQYF.

The genes are TRBV23-1 and TRBJ2-4, with unresolved D. The J call may be mistaken, given a closer DNA end match to TRBJ2-7. TRBV23-1 is an open reading frame whose function is uncertain. This CDR3 spans 19 amino acids. CDR3 in amino acids: CASSQPHRSRSPTPYEQYF. The CDR3, as DNA: TGCGCCAGCAGTCAACCTCACCGGTCGCGGAGCCCGACCCCCTACGAGCAGTACTTC.

This clonotype was counted only a few times. The chain is built from TRBV2 and TRBJ2-1, with 7 bases fitting TRBD2. The ends lost 11 bases at V and 9 bases at J; junction bases unmatched: 10. Germline assignment: CDR1 SNHLY and CDR2 FYNNEI. CDR3 length: 12 residues. CDR3 sequence reads: CASSGEIAEQFF. The CDR3 DNA sequence: TGTGCCTCAAGCGGGGAGATAGCTGAGCAGTTCTTC.

This clonotype was seen a few times. The rearrangement uses TRBV6-8 and TRBJ2-1; D may be TRBD1 or TRBD2 (6 bases each). This CDR3 is 15 amino acids long. Trimming left V 6 bases short and J 8 bases short, with 20 bases between. The germline V gene has CDR1 MNHGY and CDR2 SAAAGT. CDR3 nucleotides: TGTGCCAGCAGGGAGGGGGACCCAGGTCCCCATGAGCAGTTCTTC. Protein sequence: CASREGDPGPHEQFF.

This clonotype has a handful of counts. The chain joins TRBV6-5 to TRBJ2-6, with no clear D. From germline, CDR1 is MNHEY and CDR2 SVGAGI. Trimming removed 5 bases at V and 0 bases at J, with 8 bases between. This CDR3 is 15 amino acids long. CDR3 region: CASSATASGANVLTF. The CDR3 region has the DNA TGTGCCAGCAGTGCTACAGCCTCTGGGGCCAACGTCCTGACTTTC.

Of note for this clonotype: The junction departs from the called germline gene at one end, perhaps through a read error. V usage is TRBV3-1 and J usage is TRBJ2-1, with a possible D match to TRBD2 (6 bases). The CDR3 loop spans 13 amino acids. The germline V gene has CDR1 LGHDT and CDR2 YNNKEL (reference sequence). The CDR3 DNA is TGTACCAGCAGCCCCCGACTAGACAATGAGCAGTTCTTC. This encodes CTSSPRLDNEQFF.

This clonotype showed up just once. The rearrangement joins TRBV7-9 to TRBJ2-7, with D possibly being TRBD1 (6 bases). With 0 bases removed from V and 6 bases from J, the gap between germline ends came to 18 bases. This CDR3 comprises 16 residues. Germline lookup yields CDR1 SEHNR and CDR2 FQNEAQ (reference sequence). The chain's CDR3 is CASSLALPGQPCEQYF. The CDR3 region has the DNA TGTGCCAGCAGCTTAGCCCTTCCCGGACAGCCCTGCGAGCAGTACTTC.